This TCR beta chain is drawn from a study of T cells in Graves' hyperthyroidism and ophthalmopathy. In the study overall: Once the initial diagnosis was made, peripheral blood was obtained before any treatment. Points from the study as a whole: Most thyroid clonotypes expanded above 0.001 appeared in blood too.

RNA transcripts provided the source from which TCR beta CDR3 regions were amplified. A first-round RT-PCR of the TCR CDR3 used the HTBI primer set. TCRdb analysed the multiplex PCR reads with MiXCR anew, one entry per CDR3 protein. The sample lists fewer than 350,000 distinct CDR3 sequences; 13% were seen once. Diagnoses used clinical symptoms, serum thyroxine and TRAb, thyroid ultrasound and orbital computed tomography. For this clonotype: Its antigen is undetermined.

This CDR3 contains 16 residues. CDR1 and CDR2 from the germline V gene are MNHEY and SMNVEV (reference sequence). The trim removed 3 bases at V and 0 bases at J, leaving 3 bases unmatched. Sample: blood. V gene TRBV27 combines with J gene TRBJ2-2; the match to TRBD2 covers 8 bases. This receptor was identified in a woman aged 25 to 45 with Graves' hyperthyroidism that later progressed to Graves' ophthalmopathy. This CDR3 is CASSLTGGANTGELFF. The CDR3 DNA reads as TGTGCCAGCAGTTTGACGGGAGGGGCGAACACCGGGGAGCTGTTTTTT.